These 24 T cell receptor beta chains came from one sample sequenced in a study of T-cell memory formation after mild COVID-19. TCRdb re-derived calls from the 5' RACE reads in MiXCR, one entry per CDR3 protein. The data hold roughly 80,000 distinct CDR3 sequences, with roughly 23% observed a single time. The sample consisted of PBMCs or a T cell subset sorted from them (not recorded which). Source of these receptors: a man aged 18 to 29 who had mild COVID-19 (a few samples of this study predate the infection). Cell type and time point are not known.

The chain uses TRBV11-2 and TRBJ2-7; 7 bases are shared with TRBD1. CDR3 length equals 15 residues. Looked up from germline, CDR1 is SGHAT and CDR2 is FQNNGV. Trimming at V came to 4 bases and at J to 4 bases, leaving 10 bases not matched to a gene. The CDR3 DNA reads TGTGCCAGCAGCTCCGACCCAGGGGGAGTTTACGAGCAGTACTTC. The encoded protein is CASSSDPGGVYEQYF.

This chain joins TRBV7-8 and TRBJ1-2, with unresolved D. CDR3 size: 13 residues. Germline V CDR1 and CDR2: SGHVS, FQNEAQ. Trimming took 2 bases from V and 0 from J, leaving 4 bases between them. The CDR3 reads CASSLLANYGYTF. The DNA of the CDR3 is TGTGCCAGCAGCTTATTAGCTAACTATGGCTACACCTTC.

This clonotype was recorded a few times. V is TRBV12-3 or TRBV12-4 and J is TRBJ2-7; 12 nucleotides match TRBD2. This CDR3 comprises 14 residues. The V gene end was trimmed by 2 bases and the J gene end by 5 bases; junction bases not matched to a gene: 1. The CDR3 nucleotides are TGTGCCAGCAGTTTAACTAGCGGGGGGAACGAGCAGTACTTC. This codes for CASSLTSGGNEQYF.

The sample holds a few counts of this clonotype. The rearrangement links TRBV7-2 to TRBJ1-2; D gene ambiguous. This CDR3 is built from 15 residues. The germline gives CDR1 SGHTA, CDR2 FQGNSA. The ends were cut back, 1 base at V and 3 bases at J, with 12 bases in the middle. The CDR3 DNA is TGTGCCAGCAGCTTAGGCCCTACGCGGGACTATGGCTACACCTTC. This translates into CASSLGPTRDYGYTF.

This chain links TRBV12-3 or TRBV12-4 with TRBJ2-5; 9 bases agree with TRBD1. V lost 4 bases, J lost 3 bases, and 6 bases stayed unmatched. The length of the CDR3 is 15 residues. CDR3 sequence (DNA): TGTGCCAGCAGTTCGACCGGGACAGGGAAAGAGACCCAGTACTTC. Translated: CASSSTGTGKETQYF.

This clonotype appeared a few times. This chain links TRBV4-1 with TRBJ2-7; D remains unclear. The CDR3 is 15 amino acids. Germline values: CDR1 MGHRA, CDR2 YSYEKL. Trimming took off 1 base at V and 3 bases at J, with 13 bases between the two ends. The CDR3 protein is CASSQVWSRLYEQYV. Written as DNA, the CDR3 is TGCGCCAGCAGCCAAGTATGGAGCAGACTCTACGAGCAGTACGTC.

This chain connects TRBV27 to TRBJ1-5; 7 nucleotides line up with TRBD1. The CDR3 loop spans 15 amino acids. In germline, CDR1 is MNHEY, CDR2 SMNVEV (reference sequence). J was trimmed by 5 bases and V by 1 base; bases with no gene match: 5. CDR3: CASSLYPTGHQPQHF. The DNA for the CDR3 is TGTGCCAGCAGTTTATATCCGACAGGGCATCAGCCCCAGCATTTT.

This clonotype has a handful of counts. CDR3 protein: CASSMVDTIYF. As DNA, the CDR3 is TGTGCCAGTAGTATGGTGGACACCATATATTTT. The chain is built from TRBV19 and TRBJ1-3; no reliable D call. The V end was cut by 3 bases, the J end by 8 bases, with 5 bases between. The CDR3 is made up of 11 amino acids. CDR1 and CDR2 (germline): LNHDA, SQIVND (reference sequence).

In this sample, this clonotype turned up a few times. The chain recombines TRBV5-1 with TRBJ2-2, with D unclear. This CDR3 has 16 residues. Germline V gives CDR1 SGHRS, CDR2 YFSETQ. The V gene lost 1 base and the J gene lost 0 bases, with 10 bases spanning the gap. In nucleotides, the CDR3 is TGCGCCAGCAGCTTGACTTTCCGGGCGAACACCGGGGAGCTGTTTTTT. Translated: CASSLTFRANTGELFF. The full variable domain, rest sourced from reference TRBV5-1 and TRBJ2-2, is KAGVTQTPRYLIKTRGQQVTLSCSPISGHRSVSWYQQTPGQGLQFLFEYFSETQRNKGNFPGRFSGRQFSNSRSEMNVSTLELGDSALYLCASSLTFRANTGELFFGEGSRLTVL.

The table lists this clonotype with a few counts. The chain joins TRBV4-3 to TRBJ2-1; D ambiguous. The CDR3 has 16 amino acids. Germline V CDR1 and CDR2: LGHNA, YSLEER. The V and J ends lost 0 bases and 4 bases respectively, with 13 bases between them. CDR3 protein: CASSQEAAAGYNEQFF. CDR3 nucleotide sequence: TGCGCCAGCAGCCAAGAGGCGGCGGCCGGGTACAATGAGCAGTTCTTC.

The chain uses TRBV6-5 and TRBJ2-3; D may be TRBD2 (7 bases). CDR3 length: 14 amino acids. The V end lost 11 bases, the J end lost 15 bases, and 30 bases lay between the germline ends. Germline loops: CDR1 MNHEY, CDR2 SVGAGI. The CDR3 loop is CASWGGGPPFPVYF. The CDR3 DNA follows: TGTGCCTCCTGGGGGGGGGGCCCCCCTTTTCCGGTCTATTTT.

The CDR3 is CASSFPSSGANVLTF. CDR3 bases: TGTGCCAGCAGCTTCCCCAGCTCTGGGGCCAACGTCCTGACTTTC. This chain connects TRBV5-4 to TRBJ2-6; D gene unclear. The germline CDR1 and CDR2 sequences are SGHNT and YYREEE (reference sequence). Trimming took off 2 bases at V and 0 bases at J, with 6 bases between the two ends. The CDR3 spans 15 residues.

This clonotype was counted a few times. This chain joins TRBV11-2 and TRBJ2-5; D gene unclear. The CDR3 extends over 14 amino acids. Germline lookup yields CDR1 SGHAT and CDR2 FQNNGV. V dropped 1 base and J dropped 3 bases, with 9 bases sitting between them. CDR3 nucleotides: TGTGCCAGCAGCTTAGTTAACTCAGAAGAGACCCAGTACTTC. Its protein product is CASSLVNSEETQYF.

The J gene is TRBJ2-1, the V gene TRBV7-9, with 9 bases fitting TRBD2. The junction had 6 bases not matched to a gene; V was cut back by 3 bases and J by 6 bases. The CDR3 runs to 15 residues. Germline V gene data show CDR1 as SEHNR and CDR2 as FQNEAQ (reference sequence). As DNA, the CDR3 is TGTGCCAGCAGCTTCTCGCGGGGGGGCCGCAATGAGCAGTTCTTC. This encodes CASSFSRGGRNEQFF.

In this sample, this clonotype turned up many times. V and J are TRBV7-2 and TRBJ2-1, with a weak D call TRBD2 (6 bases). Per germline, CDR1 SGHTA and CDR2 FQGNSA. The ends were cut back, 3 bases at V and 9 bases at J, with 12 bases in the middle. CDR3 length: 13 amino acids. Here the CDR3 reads CASSFRRGPEQFF. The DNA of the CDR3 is TGTGCCAGCAGCTTTCGGCGGGGTCCTGAGCAGTTCTTC.

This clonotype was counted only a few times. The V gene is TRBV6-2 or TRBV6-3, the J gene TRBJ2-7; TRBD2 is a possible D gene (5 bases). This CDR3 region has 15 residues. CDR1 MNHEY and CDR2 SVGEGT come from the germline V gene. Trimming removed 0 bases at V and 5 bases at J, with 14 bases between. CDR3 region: CASSYSTLAAHEQYF. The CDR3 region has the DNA TGTGCCAGCAGTTACTCGACTCTAGCTGCCCACGAGCAGTACTTC.

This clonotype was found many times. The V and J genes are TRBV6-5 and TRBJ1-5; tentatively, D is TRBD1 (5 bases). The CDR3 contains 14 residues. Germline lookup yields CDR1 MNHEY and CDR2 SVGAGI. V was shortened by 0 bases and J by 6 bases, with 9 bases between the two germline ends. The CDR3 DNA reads TGTGCCAGCAGTTACTCCAGGGAAAGTCAGCCCCAGCATTTT. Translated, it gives CASSYSRESQPQHF.

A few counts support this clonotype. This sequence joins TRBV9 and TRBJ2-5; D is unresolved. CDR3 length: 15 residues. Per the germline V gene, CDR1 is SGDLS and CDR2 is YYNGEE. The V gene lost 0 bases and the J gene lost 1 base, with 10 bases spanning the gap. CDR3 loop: CASSVDGASQETQYF. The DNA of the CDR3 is TGTGCCAGCAGCGTAGACGGCGCCTCCCAAGAGACCCAGTACTTC.

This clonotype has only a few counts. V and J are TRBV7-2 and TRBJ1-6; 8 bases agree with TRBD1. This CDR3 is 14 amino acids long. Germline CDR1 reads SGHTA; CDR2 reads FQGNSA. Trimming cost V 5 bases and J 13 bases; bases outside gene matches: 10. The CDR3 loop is CASSVPRGLGPLHF. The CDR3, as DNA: TGTGCCAGCAGCGTTCCCAGGGGGCTTGGTCCCCTCCACTTT.

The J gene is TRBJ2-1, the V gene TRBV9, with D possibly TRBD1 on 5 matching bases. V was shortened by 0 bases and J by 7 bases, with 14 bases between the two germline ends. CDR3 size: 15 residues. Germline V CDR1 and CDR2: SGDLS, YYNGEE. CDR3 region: CASSVGVTVGNEQFF. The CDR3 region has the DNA TGTGCCAGCAGCGTAGGAGTGACAGTCGGGAATGAGCAGTTCTTC.

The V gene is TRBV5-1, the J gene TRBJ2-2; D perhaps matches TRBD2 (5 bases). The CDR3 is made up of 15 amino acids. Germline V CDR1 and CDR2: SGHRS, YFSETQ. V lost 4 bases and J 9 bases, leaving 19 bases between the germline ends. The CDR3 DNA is TGCGCCAGCAGCCGGCCCGGGGAAAAAGACAGGGAGCTGTTTTTT. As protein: CASSRPGEKDRELFF.

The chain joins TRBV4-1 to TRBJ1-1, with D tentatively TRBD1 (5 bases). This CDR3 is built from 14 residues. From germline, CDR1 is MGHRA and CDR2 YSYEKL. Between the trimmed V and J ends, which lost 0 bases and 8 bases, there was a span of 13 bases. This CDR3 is CASSQEQALSEAFF. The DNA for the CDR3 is TGCGCCAGCAGCCAAGAACAGGCCCTTTCGGAAGCTTTCTTT.

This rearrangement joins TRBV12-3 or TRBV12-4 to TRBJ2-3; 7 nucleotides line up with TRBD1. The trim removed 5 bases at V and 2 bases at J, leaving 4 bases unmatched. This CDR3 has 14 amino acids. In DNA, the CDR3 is TGTGCCAGCAGTCCGGGACAGTACACAGATACGCAGTATTTT. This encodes CASSPGQYTDTQYF.

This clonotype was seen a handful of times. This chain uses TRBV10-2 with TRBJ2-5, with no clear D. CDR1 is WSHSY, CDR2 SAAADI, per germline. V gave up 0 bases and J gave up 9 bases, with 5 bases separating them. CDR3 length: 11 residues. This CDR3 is CASSESMAQYF. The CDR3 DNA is TGCGCCAGCAGTGAGTCAATGGCCCAGTACTTC.